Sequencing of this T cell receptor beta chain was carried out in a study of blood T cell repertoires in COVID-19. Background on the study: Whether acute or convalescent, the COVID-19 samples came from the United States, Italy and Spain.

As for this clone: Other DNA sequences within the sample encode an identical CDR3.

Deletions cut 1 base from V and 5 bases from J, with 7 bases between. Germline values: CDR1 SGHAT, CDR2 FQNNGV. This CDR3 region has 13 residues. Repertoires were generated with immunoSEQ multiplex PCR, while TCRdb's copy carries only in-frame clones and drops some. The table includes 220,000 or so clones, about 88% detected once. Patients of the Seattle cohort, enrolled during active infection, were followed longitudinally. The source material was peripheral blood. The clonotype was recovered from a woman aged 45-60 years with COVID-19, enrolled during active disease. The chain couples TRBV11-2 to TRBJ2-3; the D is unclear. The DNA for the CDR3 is TGTGCCAGCAGCTTAGGTAGAGGAGATACGCAGTATTTT. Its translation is CASSLGRGDTQYF. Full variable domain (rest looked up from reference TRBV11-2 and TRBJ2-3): EAGVAQSPRYKIIEKRQSVAFWCNPISGHATLYWYQQILGQGPKLLIQFQNNGVVDDSQLPKDRFSAERLKGVDSTLKIQPAKLEDSAVYLCASSLGRGDTQYFGPGTRLTVL.